The clone carrying this T cell receptor beta chain was seen a handful of times. Antigen unknown. With 5 bases clipped from V and 7 bases from J, the junction kept 6 bases outside the gene matches. Germline CDR1 DFQATT, CDR2 SNEGSKA (reference sequence). The CDR3 runs 13 residues. These data originate in a study of response to subunit inactivated influenza vaccine. Notes on the study in general: The authors suggested that few new T cells are recruited per seasonal influenza vaccination.

TCRdb reprocessed the RT-PCR reads via MiXCR and lists one record per CDR3 protein. The sample shows around 790,000 distinct CDR3 sequences, 21% of them seen only once. This material consisted of PBMCs from blood, taken 5 days after vaccination. This TCR was recovered from a man aged 50-59 years who received an inactivated influenza vaccine. The chain carries TRBV20-1 and TRBJ2-1, with 9 bases that match TRBD2. CDR3 bases: TGCAGTGCTGAGCGGGAGGCAAGAAATGAGCAGTTCTTC. As protein: CSAEREARNEQFF.